These 6 T cell receptor beta chains came from one sample sequenced in a study of beta chain features in type 1 diabetes. General study findings and limits: Shortening that was moderate but significant affected the TCRB CDR3s of Type 1 diabetes patients in all four CD4+ subsets.

No antigen is known for these receptors. The study reverse transcribed the entire isolated RNA, so it sequenced expressed TCRB transcripts. The repertoire was sequenced with immunoSEQ multiplex PCR; TCRdb's copy has only in-frame clones and lacks some. The table records 200,000 to 300,000 clones, roughly 14% of them present only once. Source material: naive CD4+ T cells from blood. The source of these receptors is a man aged 25-45 years with type 1 diabetes.

The chain uses TRBV30 and TRBJ2-3, with 8 bases lining up with TRBD2. CDR1 and CDR2 from the germline V gene are GTSNPN and SVGIG (reference sequence). The CDR3 consists of 16 residues. V shed 1 base, J shed 3 bases, and the junction held 9 bases outside the gene matches. The CDR3 region is CAWSAPWTGGTDTQYF. The CDR3, as DNA: TGTGCCTGGAGTGCCCCCTGGACGGGAGGGACAGATACGCAGTATTTT.

The V and J genes are TRBV2 and TRBJ2-5; 10 nucleotides agree with TRBD1. The germline V gene encodes CDR1 SNHLY and CDR2 FYNNEI. The ends lost 9 bases at V and 5 bases at J; junction bases unmatched: 9. The CDR3 loop spans 14 amino acids. The CDR3: CASRTGGRSETQYF. DNA for the CDR3: TGTGCCAGTCGGACAGGGGGTAGATCGGAGACCCAGTACTTC.

This clone was seen a single time. The chain combines TRBV5-1 with TRBJ2-5; 14 bases align to TRBD2. Germline loops: CDR1 SGHRS, CDR2 YFSETQ. The CDR3 spans 15 residues. V lost 7 bases and J lost 5; bases outside the gene matches: 7. The CDR3 nucleotides are TGCGCCAGCGGATTGGGACTAGCGGGAGCTGAGACCCAGTACTTC. As protein: CASGLGLAGAETQYF.

V is TRBV25-1 and J is TRBJ2-7; D is possibly TRBD1 (5 bases). Germline V gene lookup returns CDR1 MGHDK and CDR2 SYGVNS. The CDR3 has 12 residues. Trimming removed 4 bases at V and 5 bases at J, with 9 bases between. CDR3 region: CASSGGSDEQYF. The CDR3 DNA reads as TGTGCCAGCAGTGGGGGCAGCGACGAGCAGTACTTC.

The V and J genes are TRBV6-5 and TRBJ1-3; D is perhaps TRBD1 (6 bases). Trimming stripped 4 bases from V and 2 bases from J, with 6 bases between. CDR3 size: 13 residues. The germline V gene encodes CDR1 MNHEY and CDR2 SVGAGI. Written as DNA, the CDR3 is TGTGCCAGCAGTTGGGGGCCTGGAAACACCATATATTTT. Translating it yields CASSWGPGNTIYF.

The chain links TRBV4-1 to TRBJ2-4; D remains ambiguous. Germline loops: CDR1 MGHRA, CDR2 YSYEKL. The V end was cut by 1 base, the J end by 9 bases, with 10 bases between. The CDR3 has 13 residues. The CDR3: CASSQGAQPIQYF. CDR3 in DNA: TGCGCCAGCAGCCAAGGGGCCCAACCCATTCAGTACTTC.